Listed below are T cell receptor beta chains from one sample, sequenced in a study of T-cell reconstitution after alpha-beta-depleted transplantation in children. TCRdb re-called the PCR reads through MiXCR, storing one row per CDR3 protein. The sample lists about 500,000 distinct CDR3 sequences, approximately 32% occurring once. Sequenced here: PBMCs from the stem cell graft donor, sampled from the stem cell graft. The origin of the receptors is a human donor who donated a stem cell graft to a child with aplastic anemia. The CDR3 runs from the conserved cysteine through the conserved F or W. The D gene is left open where the match is weak. Not all rows give a size; the values are once, few, many and, for expanded clones, a class.

j_gene	v_gene	d_gene	abundance	CDR3aa	CDR3nt
TRBJ2-2	TRBV12-3/TRBV12-4	TRBD2	.	CASSLAGSGAGELFF	TGTGCCAGCAGTTTAGCAGGGAGCGGGGCCGGGGAGCTGTTTTTT
TRBJ1-1	TRBV3-1	.	.	CASTPSAGINTEAFF	TGTGCCAGCACCCCCTCAGCGGGGATCAACACTGAAGCTTTCTTT
TRBJ2-3	TRBV7-3	.	few	CASSLNRPGTDSTDTQYF	TGTGCCAGCAGCTTAAATCGTCCCGGGACTGATAGCACAGATACGCAGTATTTT
TRBJ1-6	TRBV7-6	TRBD1	.	CASSRGQGGWNSPLHF	TGTGCCAGCAGCCGGGGACAGGGCGGGTGGAATTCACCCCTCCACTTT
TRBJ2-3	TRBV14	.	.	CARGVRTWDTQYF	TGTGCCAGGGGGGTTCGAACATGGGATACGCAGTATTTT
TRBJ2-5	TRBV5-5	.	.	CASSLNRVETQYF	TGTGCCAGCAGCCTTAACAGGGTAGAGACCCAGTACTTC
TRBJ1-1	TRBV7-2	.	.	CASSLAARENTEAFF	TGTGCCAGCAGCTTAGCGGCCAGAGAGAACACTGAAGCTTTCTTT
TRBJ1-2	TRBV6-1	.	.	CASSDPAAAKNSYTF	TGTGCCAGCAGTGATCCGGCAGCCGCTAAGAACAGCTACACCTTC
TRBJ1-3	TRBV29-1	.	few	CSVEKGSGNTIYF	TGCAGCGTTGAAAAAGGATCTGGAAACACCATATATTTT
TRBJ1-1	TRBV30	.	few	CAWNGAGAEAFF	TGTGCCTGGAACGGGGCGGGAGCTGAAGCTTTCTTT
TRBJ2-5	TRBV6-1	TRBD2	.	CASSRTSGVYQETQYF	TGTGCCAGCAGCAGGACTAGCGGTGTGTACCAAGAGACCCAGTACTTC
TRBJ2-5	TRBV4-3	.	.	CASSPWTSLETQYF	TGCGCCAGCAGCCCTTGGACCTCCCTAGAGACCCAGTACTTC
TRBJ1-1	TRBV15	TRBD1	few	CATSRDRVTEAFF	TGTGCCACCAGCAGGGACAGGGTAACTGAAGCTTTCTTT
TRBJ1-4	TRBV29-1	TRBD1	.	CSVGQGDEKLFF	TGCAGCGTAGGACAGGGGGATGAAAAACTGTTTTTT
TRBJ2-1	TRBV3-1	.	few	CASSQISGNEQFF	TGTGCCAGCAGCCAAATAAGTGGCAATGAGCAGTTCTTC
TRBJ1-2	TRBV20-1	.	few	CSAPKSQNYGYTF	TGCAGTGCCCCTAAGTCCCAAAACTATGGCTACACCTTC
TRBJ2-1	TRBV24-1	.	few	CATSDSLGTAGSAEQFF	TGTGCCACCAGTGATTCTTTGGGTACGGCGGGTTCGGCTGAGCAGTTCTTC
TRBJ1-1	TRBV28	TRBD1	few	CASSSTPQGATEAFF	TGTGCCAGCAGTTCTACTCCTCAGGGGGCTACTGAAGCTTTCTTT
TRBJ2-1	TRBV7-6	TRBD2	.	CASSLGTSASSYNEQFF	TGTGCCAGCAGCTTAGGGACTAGCGCGAGCTCCTACAATGAGCAGTTCTTC
TRBJ2-3	TRBV12-3/TRBV12-4	.	.	CASSLPPGEGDTQYF	TGTGCCAGCAGCCTCCCCCCGGGAGAGGGGGATACGCAGTATTTT
TRBJ2-1	TRBV3-1	TRBD2	.	CASSYERGYYNEQFF	TGTGCCAGCAGTTACGAGCGGGGCTACTACAATGAGCAGTTCTTC
TRBJ1-1	TRBV7-8	.	.	CASSFLGTWAFF	TGTGCCAGCAGCTTCCTGGGGACGTGGGCTTTCTTT
TRBJ2-1	TRBV6-5	.	many	CASSPSRQANEQFF	TGTGCCAGCAGTCCATCTAGACAGGCCAATGAGCAGTTCTTC
TRBJ2-1	TRBV13	TRBD2	.	CASSQGLAEQFF	TGTGCCAGCAGCCAAGGACTAGCGGAGCAGTTCTTC
TRBJ2-3	TRBV20-1	TRBD2	.	CSALTSGISTDTQYF	TGCAGTGCCTTAACTAGCGGGATCAGCACAGATACGCAGTATTTT
TRBJ2-7	TRBV10-3	.	few	CAISDRVGSSFYEQYF	TGTGCCATCAGTGACAGGGTTGGGTCTTCGTTCTACGAGCAGTACTTC
TRBJ2-1	TRBV7-9	.	.	CASSLANPSEQFF	TGTGCCAGCAGCTTAGCGAATCCGAGTGAGCAGTTCTTC
TRBJ1-5	TRBV19	.	few	CASSTQGFGSNQPQHF	TGTGCCAGTAGCACTCAGGGTTTTGGGAGCAATCAGCCCCAGCATTTT
TRBJ2-6	TRBV6-2/TRBV6-3	.	.	CASSSGLFRSGSGANVLTF	TGTGCCAGCAGCTCGGGCCTCTTCCGGTCGGGATCTGGGGCCAACGTCCTGACTTTC
TRBJ2-7	TRBV29-1	TRBD2	.	CSARAGVGYEQYF	TGCAGCGCCCGAGCGGGAGTAGGCTACGAGCAGTACTTC
TRBJ1-1	TRBV10-2	TRBD1	.	CASNQGAGTEAFF	TGCGCCAGCAACCAGGGGGCTGGCACTGAAGCTTTCTTT
TRBJ1-1	TRBV30	.	.	CAWSVEVEAFF	TGTGCCTGGAGTGTAGAAGTTGAAGCTTTCTTT
TRBJ1-5	TRBV18	.	.	CASSPSEPGPQHF	TGTGCCAGCTCACCATCTGAACCGGGGCCCCAGCATTTT
TRBJ1-2	TRBV29-1	TRBD1	.	CSVEDRGRRDGYTF	TGCAGCGTGGAGGACAGGGGGCGTAGGGACGGCTACACCTTC
TRBJ2-1	TRBV7-9	TRBD2	.	CASSWGLAAPNYNEQFF	TGTGCCAGCAGCTGGGGACTAGCGGCCCCGAATTACAATGAGCAGTTCTTC
TRBJ2-1	TRBV20-1	.	few	CSARDIKGGTKAYNEQFF	TGCAGTGCTAGAGACATAAAGGGGGGGACCAAAGCCTACAATGAGCAGTTCTTC
TRBJ2-5	TRBV7-2	.	many	CASSTSRSQGHQETQYF	TGTGCCAGCAGCACATCCAGATCTCAGGGCCACCAAGAGACCCAGTACTTC
TRBJ1-4	TRBV7-9	.	.	CASSSVIENEKLFF	TGTGCCAGCAGCTCAGTGATTGAGAATGAAAAACTGTTTTTT
TRBJ2-7	TRBV20-1	.	few	CSARVRTYEQYF	TGCAGTGCTCGGGTGCGGACCTACGAGCAGTACTTC
TRBJ1-2	TRBV18	.	.	CASSSQGIDGYTF	TGTGCCAGCTCATCACAGGGTATCGATGGCTACACCTTC
TRBJ1-1	TRBV29-1	TRBD1	.	CSVLRDRDTEAFF	TGCAGCGTTCTACGGGACAGGGACACTGAAGCTTTCTTT
TRBJ1-2	TRBV2	.	.	CASRPGLGYGYTF	TGTGCCAGCAGGCCAGGGCTCGGCTATGGCTACACCTTC
TRBJ2-5	TRBV18	.	.	CASSVHFQETQYF	TGTGCCAGCTCCGTTCACTTCCAAGAGACCCAGTACTTC
TRBJ2-3	TRBV29-1	TRBD2	few	CSVSSGSGLGTDTQYF	TGCAGCGTTTCTAGCGGGAGCGGCTTAGGCACAGATACGCAGTATTTT
TRBJ2-5	TRBV24-1	.	.	CATSDLGSQETQYF	TGTGCCACCAGTGATTTGGGCAGCCAAGAGACCCAGTACTTC
TRBJ2-4	TRBV5-1	.	few	CASSLVGRVEAKNIQYF	TGCGCCAGCAGCTTGGTGGGGCGGGTGGAAGCCAAAAACATTCAGTACTTC
TRBJ1-1	TRBV4-3	.	.	CASSPRPRNTEAFF	TGCGCCAGCAGCCCTAGACCGAGGAACACTGAAGCTTTCTTT
TRBJ2-1	TRBV12-3/TRBV12-4	TRBD1	.	CASSRQGATYNEQFF	TGTGCCAGCAGTCGACAGGGGGCAACCTACAATGAGCAGTTCTTC
TRBJ2-5	TRBV5-1	.	.	CASSPQRAVVETQYF	TGCGCCAGCAGCCCCCAGCGGGCCGTGGTTGAGACCCAGTACTTC
TRBJ2-3	TRBV5-1	.	.	CASSRRTGILTDTQYF	TGCGCCAGCAGCAGAAGGACGGGGATCCTCACAGATACGCAGTATTTT
TRBJ2-5	TRBV20-1	TRBD2	few	CSARDVGMTSGTETQYF	TGCAGTGCTAGAGACGTGGGGATGACTAGCGGGACCGAGACCCAGTACTTC
TRBJ2-5	TRBV6-5	.	once	CASSYLAGSYQETQYF	TGTGCCAGCAGTTATCTGGCAGGCTCGTACCAAGAGACCCAGTACTTC
TRBJ1-2	TRBV5-1	TRBD1	.	CASSVGDSVNGYTF	TGCGCCAGCAGCGTCGGGGACAGTGTTAACGGCTACACCTTC